Given below is one TCR beta chain in context. The data were produced by immunoSEQ multiplex PCR, yet TCRdb's version contains in-frame clones alone and is incomplete. This sample has tens of thousands of clones, with about 85% found just once. The data stem from a study of blood T cell repertoires in COVID-19. As for the study in general: From T cells, B-cell-depleted T cells, or PBMCs came the material, which was cDNA or gDNA.

Germline V lookup: CDR1 SGHNT, CDR2 YYREEE (reference sequence). The CDR3 extends over 18 amino acids. The V segment lost 2 bases and the J segment 0 bases; nucleotides outside the gene matches: 13. The sequenced sample consisted of peripheral blood. The TCR comes from a human donor in a cohort sampled during active COVID-19. V usage is TRBV5-4 and J usage is TRBJ1-1, with 7 bases that match TRBD1. CDR3 sequence: CASSFGGFGTAVNTEAFF. DNA for the CDR3: TGTGCCAGCAGCTTTGGAGGTTTTGGGACAGCTGTGAACACTGAAGCTTTCTTT.